Below are 14 T cell receptor beta chains sequenced from a single sample in a study of T cell repertoires in cytomegalovirus infection. One entry per CDR3 protein results from TCRdb running MiXCR on the reads. The sample records tens of thousands of distinct CDR3 sequences, 20% to 30% being singletons. No antigen is known for these receptors. This specimen consisted of CD8+ T cells from cultured PBMCs, obtained from culture after CMV antigen stimulation. The source is a human donor in good health (CMV status not recorded). Some clones in this sample may be carry-over from other donors' samples.

In this sample, this clonotype turned up many times. This rearrangement joins TRBV28 to TRBJ2-3; tentatively, D is TRBD2 (6 bases). From germline, CDR1 is MDHEN and CDR2 SYDVKM. The V end was cut by 7 bases, the J end by 6 bases, with 20 bases between. The CDR3 extends over 15 amino acids. The CDR3 is CASTLTGSIGDTQYF. The CDR3 DNA reads TGTGCCAGCACCCTTACCGGGAGTATAGGTGATACGCAGTATTTT.

This clonotype appeared a few times. V gene TRBV4-3 combines with J gene TRBJ1-6, with 9 bases lining up with TRBD1. Germline V gene sequence: CDR1 LGHNA, CDR2 YSLEER. V dropped 1 base and J dropped 5; count of bases not matched to a gene: 0. This CDR3 region has 15 residues. The CDR3 DNA reads as TGCGCCAGCAGCCAAGGGGACAGGGATAATTCACCCCTCCACTTT. Amino acid sequence: CASSQGDRDNSPLHF.

This clonotype was detected only a few times. The chain links TRBV2 to TRBJ2-3; 10 bases agree with TRBD2. V trimming: 4 bases; J trimming: 4 bases; junction bases outside the gene matches: 8. From germline, CDR1 is SNHLY and CDR2 FYNNEI. CDR3 length: 16 residues. The CDR3 DNA reads TGTGCCAGCAGTGCGGCTAGCGGGAGTTTGGCAGATACGCAGTATTTT. Amino acids: CASSAASGSLADTQYF.

This clonotype occurred many times. The chain links TRBV7-8 to TRBJ1-2; weak D call: TRBD1 (5 bases). The CDR3 has 14 residues. The germline CDR1 and CDR2 sequences are SGHVS and FQNEAQ. With 1 base removed from V and 10 bases from J, the gap between germline ends came to 16 bases. The CDR3 DNA reads TGTGCCAGCAGCTTAGGTGTTTTAGGGACGGACTACACCTTC. It specifies CASSLGVLGTDYTF.

The V gene is TRBV30, the J gene TRBJ2-3; possible D gene TRBD2, 5 bases. The germline V gene encodes CDR1 GTSNPN and CDR2 SVGIG (reference sequence). The germline V and J ends were trimmed by 0 bases and 3 bases, with 10 bases remaining between them. CDR3 size: 14 residues. CDR3 region: CAWSVGSATDTQYF. For the CDR3, the DNA is TGTGCCTGGAGTGTGGGTAGCGCGACAGATACGCAGTATTTT.

This clonotype was seen a handful of times. V and J are TRBV7-3 and TRBJ2-1, with TRBD1 matching over 7 bases. The CDR3 runs 15 residues. V lost 0 bases to trimming and J lost 4 bases; unmatched junction nucleotides: 3. Looked up from germline, CDR1 is SGHTA and CDR2 is FQGTGA. CDR3 amino acids: CASSLTTGPYNEQFF. CDR3 sequence (DNA): TGTGCCAGCAGCTTAACGACAGGGCCATACAATGAGCAGTTCTTC.

This clonotype occurred many times. In DNA form, the CDR3 reads TGTGCCAGCAGCTCCAGTCAGGGGTCCACAGATACGCAGTATTTT. Amino acids: CASSSSQGSTDTQYF. The chain is built from TRBV7-2 and TRBJ2-3; perhaps TRBD1 as D (6 bases). Germline lookup yields CDR1 SGHTA and CDR2 FQGNSA. Trimming left V 4 bases short and J 2 bases short, with 13 bases between. The CDR3 runs to 15 residues.

A few counts support this clonotype. V is TRBV5-1 and J is TRBJ1-1, with D perhaps TRBD1 (6 bases). Germline CDR1 and CDR2: SGHRS and YFSETQ. The CDR3 has 14 residues. V lost 4 bases and J lost 2, with 12 bases in between. CDR3 in amino acids: CASSITTGNTEAFF. CDR3 in DNA: TGCGCCAGCAGCATTACGACAGGTAACACTGAAGCTTTCTTT.

This sequence joins TRBV9 and TRBJ2-7; 9 nucleotides agree with TRBD1. Trimming took 0 bases from V and 1 from J; bases not matched to a gene: 5. The CDR3 totals 16 residues. Looked up from germline, CDR1 is SGDLS and CDR2 is YYNGEE. The CDR3 loop reads CASSVGGTGLSYEQYF. In nucleotides, the CDR3 is TGTGCCAGCAGCGTAGGGGGGACAGGGCTTTCCTACGAGCAGTACTTC. The whole variable domain, filled in from reference TRBV9 and TRBJ2-7, reads DSGVTQTPKHLITATGQRVTLRCSPRSGDLSVYWYQQSLDQGLQFLIQYYNGEERAKGNILERFSAQQFPDLHSELNLSSLELGDSALYFCASSVGGTGLSYEQYFGPGTRLTVT.

This clonotype was picked up a small number of times. CDR3 bases: TGTGCCAGCAGTCAGGACTCCTATGGCTACACCTTC. It encodes CASSQDSYGYTF. The rearrangement links TRBV6-1 to TRBJ1-2; D unresolved. With 5 bases removed from V and 4 bases from J, the gap between germline ends came to 8 bases. The CDR3 sequence is 12 residues long. CDR1 and CDR2 (germline): MNHNS, SASEGT.

This clonotype was detected only a few times. CDR3 DNA sequence: TGTGCCATCTCAGACACGGGGGACAGGGTTGGCACTGAAGCTTTCTTT. Protein sequence: CAISDTGDRVGTEAFF. The chain combines TRBV10-3 with TRBJ1-1; 9 bases align to TRBD1. Germline CDR1 ENHRY, CDR2 SYGVKD. Germline trimming cut 8 bases from V and 4 bases from J; bases unmatched to any gene: 14. The CDR3 runs to 16 residues.

This clonotype was seen a handful of times. V usage is TRBV27 and J usage is TRBJ2-1; D call uncertain. Germline V lookup: CDR1 MNHEY, CDR2 SMNVEV (reference sequence). There are 15 residues in the CDR3. V lost 6 bases and J lost 0, with 12 bases in between. The CDR3 bases are TGTGCCAGCAGACCGTCATTTAGCTCCTACAATGAGCAGTTCTTC. Encoded protein: CASRPSFSSYNEQFF.

This clonotype came up a few times. This sequence joins TRBV20-1 and TRBJ1-2, with 8 bases matching TRBD1. Germline values: CDR1 DFQATT, CDR2 SNEGSKA (reference sequence). The CDR3 totals 12 residues. Trimming cost V 3 bases and J 7 bases; bases outside gene matches: 4. CDR3 region: CSARDRVFGYTF. The CDR3 bases are TGCAGTGCTAGGGACAGGGTCTTTGGCTACACCTTC.

V and J are TRBV7-9 and TRBJ1-6, with a weak D call TRBD1 (5 bases). V was trimmed by 2 bases and J by 8 bases, leaving 13 bases between them. The CDR3 is 15 amino acids. Germline V gene sequence: CDR1 SEHNR, CDR2 FQNEAQ (reference sequence). The CDR3 protein is CASSLKRTKDSPLHF. The DNA of the CDR3 is TGTGCCAGCAGCTTAAAGAGGACAAAGGATTCACCCCTCCACTTT. Together with reference TRBV7-9 and TRBJ1-6, the CDR3 gives the full variable domain: DTGVSQNPRHKITKRGQNVTFRCDPISEHNRLYWYRQTLGQGPEFLTYFQNEAQLEKSRLLSDRFSAERPKGSFSTLEIQRTEQGDSAMYLCASSLKRTKDSPLHFGNGTRLTVT.